Listed below are T cell receptor beta chains from one sample, sequenced in a study of metastatic and nonmetastatic thyroid tumors. TCRdb re-analyzed the PCR reads through MiXCR. This sample carries roughly 65,000 clones, about 14% of them seen once, and the ten largest clones take over 6%. Sequencing input: blood. These receptors all come from a male donor with papillary thyroid cancer or a benign thyroid nodule (not recorded which). Some clones in this sample may be carry-over from other donors' samples. Both conserved end residues are part of each CDR3. A D gene is named only where the DNA matches it firmly. Some rows have no size entry. The others give once, few or many, or a class for an expanded clone.

.	TRBV7-8	TRBJ2-3	many	TGTGCCAGCAGCGCAGAACGGGATACGCAGTATTTT	CASSAERDTQYF
TRBD2	TRBV10-1	TRBJ2-2	many	TGCGCCAGCAGTGAGTCCCAGCGGGGTAACACCGGGGAGCTGTTTTTT	CASSESQRGNTGELFF
TRBD2	TRBV14	TRBJ2-1	many	TGTGCCAGCAGCCAAGTTTCTAGCGGGTTCTACAATGAGCAGTTCTTC	CASSQVSSGFYNEQFF
.	TRBV7-8	TRBJ2-7	few	TGTGCCAGCAGCACCCGTAGTCAGGGCAGGTTATCCTACGAGCAGTACTTC	CASSTRSQGRLSYEQYF
TRBD1	TRBV19	TRBJ1-3	many	TGTGCCAGTACTCCAGGGGGGAGCTCTGGAAACACCATATATTTT	CASTPGGSSGNTIYF
.	TRBV6-1	TRBJ2-2	many	TGTGCCAGCAGTACCCGGCGCGGGGAGCTGTTTTTT	CASSTRRGELFF
TRBD1	TRBV18	TRBJ2-3	.	TGTGCCAGCTCACTACGACAGGGGGCTGATACGCAGTATTTT	CASSLRQGADTQYF
.	TRBV25-1	TRBJ2-3	many	TGTGCCAGCAGTAGGCTGGGTGCAGATACGCAGTATTTT	CASSRLGADTQYF
.	TRBV10-1	TRBJ1-1	few	TGCGCCAGCAGTGGAGACGGGGGCCTTGGAGCTTTCTTT	CASSGDGGLGAFF
.	TRBV5-4	TRBJ2-1	many	TGTGCCAGCAGCAGCTTCGGGAGAAACAATGAGCAGTTCTTC	CASSSFGRNNEQFF
.	TRBV7-2	TRBJ1-2	many	TGTGCCAGCAGCTTCCCATATCTTCTGGATCATGGCTACACCTTC	CASSFPYLLDHGYTF
TRBD2	TRBV7-6	TRBJ2-1	many	TGTGCCAGCAGTCCTGCGCCGGGACTAGCGGGTTCATACAATGAGCAGTTCTTC	CASSPAPGLAGSYNEQFF
.	TRBV6-5	TRBJ1-2	.	TGTGCCAGCATTTACGTTATAGGGGAAACTTGGTGCTACACCTTC	CASIYVIGETWCYTF
TRBD2	TRBV7-2	TRBJ2-5	many	TGTGCCAGCAGCTTAGCGGGTAGCGGGAGAGGTGTGACCCAGTACTTC	CASSLAGSGRGVTQYF
.	TRBV20-1	TRBJ1-1	many	TGCAGTGCCACGACAGCCCCGGAGCACACTGAAGCTTTCTTT	CSATTAPEHTEAFF
.	TRBV2	TRBJ1-6	few	TGTGCCAGCAGTGAAACGGAGGGAGCACCCCTCCAATTT	CASSETEGAPLQF
.	TRBV12-3/TRBV12-4	TRBJ2-3	many	TGTGCCAGCAGTACGAACACAGATACGCAGTATTTT	CASSTNTDTQYF
TRBD2	TRBV29-1	TRBJ2-2	few	TGCAGCTCCCGGACTAGCGGGAGAAGAATGGCCGGGGAGCTGTTTTTT	CSSRTSGRRMAGELFF
TRBD2	TRBV20-1	TRBJ2-1	many	TGCAGTGCTTCGAGAGCGGGAGTTAGTTACAATGAGCAGTTCTTC	CSASRAGVSYNEQFF
.	TRBV11-2	TRBJ2-7	many	TGTGCCAGCAGCTTAGGGGTGCGGGGCCTTAGCTACGAGCAGTACTTC	CASSLGVRGLSYEQYF
TRBD2	TRBV6-1	TRBJ2-1	many	TGTGCCAGCCATCCGACGACTAGCGGGTCCTACAATGAGCAGTTCTTC	CASHPTTSGSYNEQFF
TRBD1	TRBV2	TRBJ1-2	.	TGTGCCAGCAGCCAACGGGACAGGGGTATCAATGGCTACACCTTC	CASSQRDRGINGYTF
.	TRBV27	TRBJ2-3	many	TGTGCCAGCAGCGGGGTAGCAGATACGCAGTATTTT	CASSGVADTQYF
TRBD1	TRBV20-1	TRBJ1-5	.	TGCAGTGCGGGGGACAGGGGTAGGCAGCCCCAGCATTTT	CSAGDRGRQPQHF
TRBD2	TRBV7-8	TRBJ2-7	many	TGTGCCAGCAGCTCTCGGACTAGCGGGGCTTACGAGCAGTACTTC	CASSSRTSGAYEQYF
.	TRBV11-2	TRBJ1-4	many	TGTGCCAGCAGCTTTGACAGTAGTAATGAAAAACTGTTTTTT	CASSFDSSNEKLFF